This T cell receptor (beta chain) emerged from a study of blood T cell repertoires in COVID-19. At the level of the study: Some COVID-19 samples were acute and others convalescent; all came from the United States, Italy and Spain. T cells, B-cell-depleted T cells, or PBMCs supplied cDNA or gDNA.

Germline V gives CDR1 SGHVS, CDR2 FQNEAQ. The V and J ends lost 4 bases and 3 bases, in that order; junction bases with no gene match: 1. This CDR3 is built from 14 residues. Original processing methods: Nucleated cell number was recorded as an estimate derived from reference gene primer amplification. Clones were sequenced by immunoSEQ multiplex PCR, and TCRdb holds only the in-frame ones, with some missing. V, J and clone size reflect that table, while D and trimming were determined from the DNA. This table holds roughly 17,000 clones, around 86% found once. The source material was peripheral blood. The V call is TRBV7-8, the J call TRBJ1-1; 11 bases are shared with TRBD1. The receptor comes from a human donor with active COVID-19. The donor label of this sample is uncertain. This CDR3 reads CASSWDRGYTEAFF. The CDR3 DNA reads TGTGCCAGCAGCTGGGACAGGGGGTACACTGAAGCTTTCTTT.